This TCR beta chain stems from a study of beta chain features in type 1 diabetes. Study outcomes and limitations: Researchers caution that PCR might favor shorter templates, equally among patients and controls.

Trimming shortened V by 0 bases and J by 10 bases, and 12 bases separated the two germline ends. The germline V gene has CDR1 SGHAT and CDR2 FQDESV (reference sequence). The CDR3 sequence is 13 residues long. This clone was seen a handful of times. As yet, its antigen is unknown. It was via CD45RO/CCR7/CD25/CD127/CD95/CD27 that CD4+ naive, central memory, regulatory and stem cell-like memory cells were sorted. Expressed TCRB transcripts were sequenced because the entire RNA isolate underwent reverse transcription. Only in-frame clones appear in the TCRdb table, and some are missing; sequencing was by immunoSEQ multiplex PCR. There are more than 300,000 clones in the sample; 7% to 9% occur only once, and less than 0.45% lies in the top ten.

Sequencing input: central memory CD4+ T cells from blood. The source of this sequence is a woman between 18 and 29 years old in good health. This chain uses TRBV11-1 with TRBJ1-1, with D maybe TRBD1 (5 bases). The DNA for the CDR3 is TGTGCCAGCAGCTTAGCAGAGAGGGGAGCAGCTTTCTTT. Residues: CASSLAERGAAFF.